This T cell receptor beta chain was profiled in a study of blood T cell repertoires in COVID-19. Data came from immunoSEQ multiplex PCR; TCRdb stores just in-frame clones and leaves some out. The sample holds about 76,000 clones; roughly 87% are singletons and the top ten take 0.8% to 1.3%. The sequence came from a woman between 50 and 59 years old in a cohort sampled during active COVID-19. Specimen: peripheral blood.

DNA for the CDR3: TGCAGCGTTCGAACAGAGAGAGGGACCTACGAGCAGTACTTC. It encodes CSVRTERGTYEQYF. The rearrangement joins TRBV29-1 to TRBJ2-7; D possibly corresponds to TRBD2 (5 bases). V shed 5 bases and J shed 2 bases, with 16 bases lying between them. The germline V gene encodes CDR1 SQVTM and CDR2 ANQGSEA. This CDR3 region has 14 residues.